This TCR beta chain was identified in a study of regulatory and conventional T cells in RAG deficiency. CDR3 length equals 15 residues. Germline assignment: CDR1 LNHDA and CDR2 SQIVND (reference sequence). V lost 4 bases, J lost 4 bases, and 5 bases stayed unmatched. Genomic DNA came from blood conventional CD4+ T cells gated CD25-low CD127-high. Assay used: immunoSEQ multiplex PCR; TCRdb lists only in-frame clones, some missing. The sample shows several thousand clones, just under 95% of them seen only once. The genes are TRBV19 and TRBJ2-3; 10 positions agree with TRBD1. The sequenced sample consisted of CD4+ effector T cells sorted from blood. The clonotype originates from a human donor with RAG deficiency presenting as severe combined immunodeficiency. The CDR3 DNA reads TGTGCCAGTAGTAGGGACAGGGGCAGCCCAGATACGCAGTATTTT. It codes for CASSRDRGSPDTQYF.